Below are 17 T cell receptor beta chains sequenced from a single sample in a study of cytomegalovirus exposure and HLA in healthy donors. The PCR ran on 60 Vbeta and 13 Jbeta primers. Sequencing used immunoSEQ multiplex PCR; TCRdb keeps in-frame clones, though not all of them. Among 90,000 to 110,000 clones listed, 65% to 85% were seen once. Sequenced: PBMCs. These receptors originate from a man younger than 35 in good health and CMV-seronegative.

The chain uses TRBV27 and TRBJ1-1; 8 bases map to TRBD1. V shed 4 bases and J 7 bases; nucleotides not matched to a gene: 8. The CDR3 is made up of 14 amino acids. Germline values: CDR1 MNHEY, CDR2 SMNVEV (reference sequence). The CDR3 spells CASSSTRTGYEAFF. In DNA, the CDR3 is TGTGCCAGCAGTTCCACTCGGACAGGGTATGAAGCTTTCTTT.

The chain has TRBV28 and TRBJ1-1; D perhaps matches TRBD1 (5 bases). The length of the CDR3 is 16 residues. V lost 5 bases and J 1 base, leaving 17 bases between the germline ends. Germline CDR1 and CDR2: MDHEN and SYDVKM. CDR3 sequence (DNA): TGTGCCAGCAGTCTTCCCCCGGGACTGCAGAACACTGAAGCTTTCTTT. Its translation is CASSLPPGLQNTEAFF.

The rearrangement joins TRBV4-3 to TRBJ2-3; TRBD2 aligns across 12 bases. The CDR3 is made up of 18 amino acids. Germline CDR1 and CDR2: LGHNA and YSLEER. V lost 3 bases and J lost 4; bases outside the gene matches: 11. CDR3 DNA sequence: TGCGCCAGCAGCCAGGGTCGGCCTAGCGGGAGGGCCGCAGATACGCAGTATTTT. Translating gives CASSQGRPSGRAADTQYF.

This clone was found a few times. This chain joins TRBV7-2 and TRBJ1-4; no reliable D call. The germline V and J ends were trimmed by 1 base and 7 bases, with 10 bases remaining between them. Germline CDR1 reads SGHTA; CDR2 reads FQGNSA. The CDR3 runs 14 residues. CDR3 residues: CASSLGGYGEKLFF. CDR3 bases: TGTGCCAGCAGCTTAGGCGGTTACGGTGAAAAACTGTTTTTT.

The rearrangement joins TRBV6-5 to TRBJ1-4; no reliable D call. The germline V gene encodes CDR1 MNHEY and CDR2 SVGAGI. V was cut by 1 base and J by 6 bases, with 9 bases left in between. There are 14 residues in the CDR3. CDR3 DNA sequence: TGTGCCAGCAGTTACTGGGGAGGTGATGAAAAACTGTTTTTT. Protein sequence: CASSYWGGDEKLFF.

In DNA form, the CDR3 reads TGTGCCAGTAGTATAGATCTATCGGTTCTAGCATCCGAGCAGTACTTC. This encodes CASSIDLSVLASEQYF. The gene calls are TRBV19 and TRBJ2-7; TRBD2 might be the D (5 bases). The CDR3 spans 16 residues. The V gene lost 0 bases and the J gene lost 6 bases, with 18 bases spanning the gap. CDR1 is LNHDA, CDR2 SQIVND, per germline (reference sequence). Drawing the rest from reference TRBV19 and TRBJ2-7, the complete variable domain is DGGITQSPKYLFRKEGQNVTLSCEQNLNHDAMYWYRQDPGQGLRLIYYSQIVNDFQKGDIAEGYSVSREKKESFPLTVTSAQKNPTAFYLCASSIDLSVLASEQYFGPGTRLTVT.

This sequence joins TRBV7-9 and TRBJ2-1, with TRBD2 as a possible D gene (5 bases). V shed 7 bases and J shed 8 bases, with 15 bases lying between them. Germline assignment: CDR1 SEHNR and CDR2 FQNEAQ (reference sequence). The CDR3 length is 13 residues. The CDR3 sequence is CASNLLLGDEQFF. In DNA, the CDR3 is TGTGCCAGCAACCTCCTACTAGGAGATGAGCAGTTCTTC.

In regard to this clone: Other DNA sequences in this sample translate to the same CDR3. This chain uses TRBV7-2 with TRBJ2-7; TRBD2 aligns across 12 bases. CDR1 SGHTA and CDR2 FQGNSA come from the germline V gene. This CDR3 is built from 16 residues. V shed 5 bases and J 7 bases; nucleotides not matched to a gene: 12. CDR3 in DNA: TGTGCCAGCAGCCACAGCCTAGCGGGAGGGCCGCGGGAGCAGTACTTC. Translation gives CASSHSLAGGPREQYF.

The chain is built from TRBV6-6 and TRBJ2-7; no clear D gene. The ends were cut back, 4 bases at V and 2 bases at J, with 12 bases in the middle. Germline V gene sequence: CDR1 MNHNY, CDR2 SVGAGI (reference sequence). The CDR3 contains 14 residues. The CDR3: CASSSPGSAYEQYF. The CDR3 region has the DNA TGTGCCAGCAGTTCCCCCGGGTCCGCCTACGAGCAGTACTTC.

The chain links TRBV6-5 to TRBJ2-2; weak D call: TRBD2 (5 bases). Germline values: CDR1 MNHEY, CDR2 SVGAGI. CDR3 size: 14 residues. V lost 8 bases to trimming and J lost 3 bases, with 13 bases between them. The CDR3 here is CASASRDDTGELFF. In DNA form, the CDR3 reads TGTGCCAGCGCGTCTCGGGATGACACCGGGGAGCTGTTTTTT.

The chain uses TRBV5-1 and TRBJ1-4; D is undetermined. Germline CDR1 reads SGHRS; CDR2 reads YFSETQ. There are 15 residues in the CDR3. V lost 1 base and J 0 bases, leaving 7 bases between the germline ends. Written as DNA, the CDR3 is TGCGCCAGCAGCTTGCTAGGTTCAACTAATGAAAAACTGTTTTTT. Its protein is CASSLLGSTNEKLFF.

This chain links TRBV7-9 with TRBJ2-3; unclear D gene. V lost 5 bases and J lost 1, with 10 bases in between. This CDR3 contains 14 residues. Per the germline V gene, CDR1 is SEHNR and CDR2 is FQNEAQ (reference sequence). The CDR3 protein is CASSTSLGTDTQYF. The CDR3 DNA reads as TGTGCCAGCAGCACCTCGTTAGGCACAGATACGCAGTATTTT. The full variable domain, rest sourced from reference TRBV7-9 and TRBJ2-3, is DTGVSQNPRHKITKRGQNVTFRCDPISEHNRLYWYRQTLGQGPEFLTYFQNEAQLEKSRLLSDRFSAERPKGSFSTLEIQRTEQGDSAMYLCASSTSLGTDTQYFGPGTRLTVL.

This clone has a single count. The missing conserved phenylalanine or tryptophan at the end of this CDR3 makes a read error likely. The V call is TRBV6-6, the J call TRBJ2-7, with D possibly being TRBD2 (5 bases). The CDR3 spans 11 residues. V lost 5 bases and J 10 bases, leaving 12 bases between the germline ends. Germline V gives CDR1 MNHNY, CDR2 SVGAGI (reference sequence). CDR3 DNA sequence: TGTGCCAGCAGTCATAACGCGGGCCAGTACCTC. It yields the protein CASSHNAGQYL.

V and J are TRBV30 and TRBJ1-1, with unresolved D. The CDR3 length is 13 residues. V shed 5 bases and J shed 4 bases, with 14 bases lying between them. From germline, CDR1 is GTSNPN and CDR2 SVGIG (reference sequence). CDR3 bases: TGTGCCTGGGGGTCTCGAAGAGGCACTGAAGCTTTCTTT. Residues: CAWGSRRGTEAFF.

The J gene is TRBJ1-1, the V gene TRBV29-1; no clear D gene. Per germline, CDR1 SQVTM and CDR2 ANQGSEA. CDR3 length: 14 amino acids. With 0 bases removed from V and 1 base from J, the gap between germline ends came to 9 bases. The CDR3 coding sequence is TGCAGCGTTGAAGAGGTGAGCGGGAACACTGAAGCTTTCTTT. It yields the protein CSVEEVSGNTEAFF.

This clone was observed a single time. This CDR3 reads CASSHLREQYF. The DNA of the CDR3 is TGTGCCAGCAGCCATCTACGAGAGCAGTACTTC. The rearrangement uses TRBV28 and TRBJ2-7; D call uncertain. The CDR3 sequence is 11 residues long. Deletions cut 6 bases from V and 7 bases from J, with 10 bases between. Germline-derived CDR1 and CDR2 are MDHEN and SYDVKM.

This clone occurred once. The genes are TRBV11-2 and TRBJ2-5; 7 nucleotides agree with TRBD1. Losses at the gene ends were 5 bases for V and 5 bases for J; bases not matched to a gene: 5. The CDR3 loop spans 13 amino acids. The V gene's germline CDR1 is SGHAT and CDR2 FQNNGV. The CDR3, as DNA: TGTGCCAGCAGCCAGGGGGATCTGGAGACCCAGTACTTC. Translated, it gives CASSQGDLETQYF.